These 22 T cell receptor beta chains came from one sample sequenced in a study of blood T cell repertoires in COVID-19. The assay was immunoSEQ multiplex PCR, and TCRdb's table has in-frame clones only and misses some. The sample holds fewer than 180,000 clones, 75% to 90% seen once. Sequences were obtained from peripheral blood. These receptors were obtained from a man between 65 and 79 years old with acute or convalescent COVID-19.

The chain joins TRBV5-6 to TRBJ2-6; 7 bases match TRBD1. The CDR3 is 17 residues long. The germline CDR1 and CDR2 sequences are SGHDT and YYEEEE. The J segment lost 1 base and the V segment lost 4 bases, leaving 8 bases of the junction unmatched. In DNA, the CDR3 is TGTGCCAGCAGCGGCCGGGACAGCTATTCTGGGGCCAACGTCCTGACTTTC. It translates to CASSGRDSYSGANVLTF.

The chain combines TRBV18 with TRBJ1-2; D gene unclear. The CDR3 has 15 amino acids. The ends were cut back, 1 base at V and 4 bases at J, with 13 bases in the middle. The germline gives CDR1 KGHSH, CDR2 LQKENI. The CDR3 DNA is TGTGCCAGCTCACCACGGGCCCCAGACACCTATGGCTACACCTTC. Its protein is CASSPRAPDTYGYTF.

The J gene is TRBJ2-1, the V gene TRBV19, with D tentatively TRBD2 (5 bases). The V gene's germline CDR1 is LNHDA and CDR2 SQIVND (reference sequence). Trimming pared 5 bases from V and 5 bases from J, leaving 7 bases between. The CDR3 is made up of 12 amino acids. The CDR3 DNA sequence: TGTGCCAGTAGTTCGGGAAACAATGAGCAGTTCTTC. Translation gives CASSSGNNEQFF.

This clone was detected a few times. V gene TRBV7-2 combines with J gene TRBJ2-2, with TRBD1 identical over 7 bases. Germline CDR1 and CDR2: SGHTA and FQGNSA. This CDR3 has 13 residues. Trimming at V came to 6 bases and at J to 5 bases, leaving 3 bases not matched to a gene. This CDR3 is CASRLTGTGELFF. CDR3 nucleotides: TGTGCCAGCAGGTTGACAGGGACCGGGGAGCTGTTTTTT. The variable domain in full, with the rest retrieved from reference TRBV7-2 and TRBJ2-2, is GAGVSQSPSNKVTEKGKDVELRCDPISGHTALYWYRQSLGQGLEFLIYFQGNSAPDKSGLPSDRFSAERTGGSVSTLTIQRTQQEDSAVYLCASRLTGTGELFFGEGSRLTVL.

The V call is TRBV27, the J call TRBJ2-1; 10 positions match TRBD2. The CDR3 has 13 residues. CDR1 is MNHEY and CDR2 is SMNVEV in the germline V gene (reference sequence). J gave up 10 bases and V 10 bases, and 10 bases lay outside the gene matches. CDR3 protein: CATLQQTSGEQFF. The CDR3 coding sequence is TGTGCCACCCTCCAGCAGACTAGCGGGGAGCAGTTCTTC.

The rearrangement links TRBV3-1 (or the pseudogene TRBV3-2) to TRBJ2-7; TRBD1 matches 9 bases. V dropped 1 base and J dropped 1; count of bases not matched to a gene: 11. The germline V gene encodes CDR1 LGHDT and CDR2 YNNKEL (reference sequence). The CDR3 is 18 amino acids. CDR3 in amino acids: CASSQVLPRTGESYEQYF. The CDR3 DNA sequence: TGTGCCAGCAGCCAAGTTCTTCCGAGGACAGGGGAGTCCTACGAGCAGTACTTC.

This chain uses TRBV5-6 with TRBJ1-2; 7 bases map to TRBD1. Germline lookup yields CDR1 SGHDT and CDR2 YYEEEE. J was trimmed by 7 bases and V by 0 bases; bases with no gene match: 9. CDR3 length: 15 amino acids. CDR3 DNA: TGTGCCAGCAGCTTGGGGTACAGGGGAGTGGGTGGCTACACCTTC. Protein product: CASSLGYRGVGGYTF.

The gene calls are TRBV7-2 and TRBJ1-2, with D possibly being TRBD1 (5 bases). CDR1 SGHTA and CDR2 FQGNSA come from the germline V gene. The CDR3 covers 13 residues. Trimming shortened V by 1 base and J by 6 bases, and 9 bases separated the two germline ends. CDR3 sequence reads: CASSLELRDGYTF. The CDR3 DNA is TGTGCCAGCAGCTTAGAACTCAGGGATGGCTACACCTTC.

V is TRBV5-8 and J is TRBJ1-1, with 7 bases identical to TRBD1. Per germline, CDR1 SGHTS and CDR2 YDEGEE. The CDR3 extends over 14 amino acids. The trim removed 0 bases at V and 4 bases at J, leaving 3 bases unmatched. The CDR3 is CASSLGAGGTEAFF. CDR3 DNA: TGTGCCAGCAGCTTGGGGGCAGGGGGCACTGAAGCTTTCTTT.

The rearrangement uses TRBV19 and TRBJ2-2, with 8 bases fitting TRBD2. Germline lookup yields CDR1 LNHDA and CDR2 SQIVND (reference sequence). The length of the CDR3 is 18 residues. J was trimmed by 7 bases and V by 7 bases; bases with no gene match: 20. CDR3 in amino acids: CASTSLRGGSGMVGELFF. CDR3 bases: TGTGCCAGTACCTCACTCCGGGGGGGTAGCGGGATGGTCGGGGAGCTGTTTTTT.

The sample holds many counts of this clone. This rearrangement joins TRBV27 to TRBJ1-1, with D possibly matching TRBD1 (6 bases). Germline assignment: CDR1 MNHEY and CDR2 SMNVEV (reference sequence). The CDR3 loop spans 15 amino acids. The germline V and J ends were trimmed by 5 bases and 5 bases, with 18 bases remaining between them. In DNA, the CDR3 is TGTGCCAGCAGTCCCTCCTGGGGGGGCGAGACTGAAGCTTTCTTT. It specifies CASSPSWGGETEAFF.

The chain joins TRBV6-5 to TRBJ1-2, with 7 positions matching TRBD1. Trimming cost V 6 bases and J 0 bases; bases outside gene matches: 4. This CDR3 contains 14 residues. Germline assignment: CDR1 MNHEY and CDR2 SVGAGI. The CDR3 DNA reads TGTGCCAGCAGCCGACAGGGATCTAACTATGGCTACACCTTC. It yields the protein CASSRQGSNYGYTF.

The chain is built from TRBV18 and TRBJ1-5; maybe TRBD1 (6 bases). The germline V gene has CDR1 KGHSH and CDR2 LQKENI. V lost 3 bases and J 1 base, leaving 7 bases between the germline ends. The CDR3 covers 14 residues. Here the CDR3 reads CASSPQGSNQPQHF. CDR3 DNA: TGTGCCAGCTCACCCCAGGGGAGCAATCAGCCCCAGCATTTT.

The V gene is TRBV7-2, the J gene TRBJ2-1; TRBD2 aligns across 7 bases. The CDR3 loop spans 16 amino acids. Trimming removed 5 bases from V and 2 bases from J; junction bases left unmatched: 9. Looked up from germline, CDR1 is SGHTA and CDR2 is FQGNSA. The CDR3 region is CASSGSGKQPYNEQFF. The CDR3 DNA sequence: TGTGCCAGCAGCGGAAGCGGGAAGCAGCCCTACAATGAGCAGTTCTTC.

CDR3 in amino acids: CSVVGDRQETQYF. The CDR3 coding sequence is TGCAGCGTTGTAGGGGACAGGCAAGAGACCCAGTACTTC. The chain links TRBV29-1 to TRBJ2-5; 8 nucleotides match TRBD1. With 4 bases clipped from V and 2 bases from J, the junction kept 3 bases outside the gene matches. Germline CDR1 is SQVTM and CDR2 is ANQGSEA. This CDR3 spans 13 amino acids.

The V and J genes are TRBV9 and TRBJ1-5; maybe TRBD1 (5 bases). Deletions cut 2 bases from V and 5 bases from J, with 11 bases between. Germline values: CDR1 SGDLS, CDR2 YYNGEE. CDR3 length: 14 residues. DNA for the CDR3: TGTGCCAGCAGCGTGGGCCAGGGATATCAGCCCCAGCATTTT. This sequence encodes CASSVGQGYQPQHF. Filled out from reference TRBV9 and TRBJ1-5, the complete variable domain reads DSGVTQTPKHLITATGQRVTLRCSPRSGDLSVYWYQQSLDQGLQFLIQYYNGEERAKGNILERFSAQQFPDLHSELNLSSLELGDSALYFCASSVGQGYQPQHFGDGTRLSIL.

This clone was picked up one time. The chain joins TRBV28 to TRBJ1-6, with unresolved D. Germline V lookup: CDR1 MDHEN, CDR2 SYDVKM. The V end was cut by 0 bases, the J end by 8 bases, with 8 bases between. The CDR3 spans 14 residues. CDR3 in DNA: TGTGCCAGCAGTTTATGGGGCAGAGATTCACCCCTCCACTTT. Translating gives CASSLWGRDSPLHF.

V and J are TRBV10-3 and TRBJ2-1; 11 nucleotides align to TRBD2. The CDR3 has 12 amino acids. Germline V gene data show CDR1 as ENHRY and CDR2 as SYGVKD. The trim removed 6 bases at V and 8 bases at J, leaving 0 bases unmatched. DNA for the CDR3: TGTGCCATCAGGACTAGCGGGGATGAGCAGTTCTTC. It encodes CAIRTSGDEQFF.

A remark on this clone: The sample has other DNA sequences that encode this CDR3 too. The genes are TRBV24-1 and TRBJ2-5, with 10 bases fitting TRBD1. In germline, CDR1 is KGHDR, CDR2 SFDVKD. V lost 3 bases, J lost 5 bases, and 8 bases stayed unmatched. The CDR3 loop spans 16 amino acids. In nucleotides, the CDR3 is TGTGCCACCAGTGATAGGGGGACAGGGGCAGGGGAGACCCAGTACTTC. It yields the protein CATSDRGTGAGETQYF.

This clone has a handful of counts. The V call is TRBV28, the J call TRBJ2-5; TRBD1 is a possible D gene (6 bases). Germline CDR1 reads MDHEN; CDR2 reads SYDVKM. V was pared by 0 bases and J by 1 base, with 15 bases between. CDR3 length: 17 residues. This CDR3 reads CASSLWGARAVQETQYF. The CDR3 DNA follows: TGTGCCAGCAGTTTATGGGGGGCGCGTGCGGTCCAAGAGACCCAGTACTTC.

This sequence joins TRBV14 and TRBJ1-1; TRBD1 agrees at 11 bases. The CDR3 is 15 amino acids. From germline, CDR1 is SGHDN and CDR2 FVKESK. V was clipped by 4 bases and J by 4 bases; unmatched bases: 5. The DNA for the CDR3 is TGTGCCAGCAGCCGACGGGACAGGGGGTTCACTGAAGCTTTCTTT. Translated, it gives CASSRRDRGFTEAFF.

The genes are TRBV3-1 (or the pseudogene TRBV3-2) and TRBJ2-1, with 10 bases identical to TRBD2. CDR1 is LGHDT, CDR2 YNNKEL, per germline (reference sequence). V lost 1 base to trimming and J lost 7 bases; unmatched junction nucleotides: 7. This CDR3 has 16 residues. The CDR3 reads CASSQAASGSWNEQFF. CDR3 DNA sequence: TGTGCCAGCAGCCAAGCGGCTAGCGGGAGTTGGAATGAGCAGTTCTTC.